The rows below give T cell receptor beta chains drawn from one sample of a study of beta chain features in type 1 diabetes. Produced via immunoSEQ multiplex PCR; TCRdb's table is partial and in-frame only. The sample has 200,000 to 300,000 clones; roughly a tenth are singletons. Sequencing was done on a sample of naive CD4+ T cells from blood. All receptors come from a man aged 30-40 years with type 1 diabetes. Each CDR3 is given with its conserved first and last residue. A D gene is named only where the DNA matches it firmly. Clone size, where shown, is once, few, many, or a class for clones that have expanded.

D | J | size | V | CDR3 | DNA
TRBD1 | TRBJ2-2 | . | TRBV19 | CASTRTGGNTGELFF | TGTGCCAGTACCCGGACAGGAGGCAACACCGGGGAGCTGTTTTTT
TRBD1 | TRBJ1-5 | . | TRBV28 | CASSSLGQGSNQPQHF | TGTGCCAGCAGTTCCCTAGGACAGGGGAGCAATCAGCCCCAGCATTTT
TRBD1 | TRBJ1-2 | few | TRBV4-2 | CASSRLGGTGPIRTYGYTF | TGTGCCAGCAGCCGTCTGGGGGGGACAGGGCCCATTCGTACTTATGGCTACACCTTC
. | TRBJ1-1 | . | TRBV7-9 | CASSPPESDEMAFF | TGTGCCAGCAGCCCGCCGGAGAGCGATGAGATGGCTTTCTTT
. | TRBJ1-6 | . | TRBV5-1 | CASRMDPGGSPLHF | TGCGCCAGCAGGATGGACCCCGGGGGTTCACCCCTCCACTTT
TRBD1 | TRBJ2-3 | . | TRBV28 | CASSSGTGGGGTDTQYF | TGTGCCAGCAGTTCCGGGACAGGGGGCGGAGGCACAGATACGCAGTATTTT
TRBD2 | TRBJ2-5 | . | TRBV11-2 | CASSSQLADQETQYF | TGTGCCAGCAGCTCCCAGCTAGCGGATCAAGAGACCCAGTACTTC
TRBD2 | TRBJ2-1 | . | TRBV9 | CASSASGGAYNEQFF | TGTGCCAGCAGCGCCAGCGGGGGGGCTTACAATGAGCAGTTCTTC
. | TRBJ1-6 | few | TRBV2 | CASSVAGGKQASPLHF | TGTGCCAGCAGTGTGGCGGGCGGGAAGCAGGCTTCACCCCTCCACTTT
. | TRBJ1-5 | few | TRBV29-1 | CSVAVGADQPQHF | TGCAGCGTGGCCGTGGGGGCCGATCAGCCCCAGCATTTT
. | TRBJ2-3 | . | TRBV7-8 | CASSLARVGEVTDTQYF | TGTGCCAGCAGCTTGGCCAGGGTGGGGGAGGTAACAGATACGCAGTATTTT
. | TRBJ1-2 | few | TRBV6-6 | CASRYDRSGYTF | TGTGCCAGCAGATACGACAGGAGTGGCTACACCTTC
. | TRBJ1-5 | few | TRBV30 | CAWSVQSNQPQHF | TGTGCCTGGAGTGTACAGAGCAATCAGCCCCAGCATTTT
. | TRBJ1-2 | few | TRBV7-8 | CASSSKTDYGYTF | TGTGCCAGCAGCTCGAAGACAGACTATGGCTACACCTTC
TRBD1 | TRBJ1-2 | . | TRBV2 | CASSEQGAGGYTF | TGTGCCAGCAGTGAACAGGGGGCAGGAGGCTACACCTTC
. | TRBJ2-1 | few | TRBV15 | CATSGEGLEQFF | TGTGCCACCAGCGGCGAGGGACTGGAGCAGTTCTTC
. | TRBJ2-1 | . | TRBV10-2 | CASRHRVGSSYNEQFF | TGCGCCAGCAGACACAGGGTAGGGAGCTCCTACAATGAGCAGTTCTTC
. | TRBJ1-1 | . | TRBV19 | CASKVRVDTEAFF | TGTGCTAGTAAGGTGAGGGTCGACACTGAAGCTTTCTTT
TRBD1 | TRBJ2-2 | . | TRBV5-4 | CASSPPGQYTGELFF | TGTGCCAGCAGCCCCCCGGGACAGTACACCGGGGAGCTGTTTTTT
TRBD1 | TRBJ2-1 | . | TRBV4-1 | CASSQPTAQGAEQFF | TGCGCCAGCAGCCAACCCACGGCACAGGGGGCTGAGCAGTTCTTC
. | TRBJ1-2 | few | TRBV19 | CASSLGGYGYTF | TGTGCCAGTAGCCTCGGGGGCTATGGCTACACCTTC
TRBD1 | TRBJ1-2 | . | TRBV30 | CAWTTGASGYTF | TGTGCCTGGACGACAGGGGCAAGTGGCTACACCTTC